This T cell receptor beta chain came from a study of shared clonotypes between healthy human individuals. The wider study: A donor's plate count was three for CD4 naive and three for CD4 memory; CD8 naive had two and CD8 memory one.

Notes on the study in general: Researchers sampled blood only, noting tissue repertoires likely differ.

In germline, CDR1 is SEHNR, CDR2 FQNEAQ (reference sequence). The junction had 11 bases not matched to a gene; V was cut back by 3 bases and J by 15 bases. The CDR3 totals 13 residues. Clones were read by immunoSEQ multiplex PCR, and TCRdb kept only the in-frame ones, dropping some. The sample shows about 1.5 million clones, 95% to 99% of them seen only once. As regards this clone: Its antigen is still unknown.

The clonotype was recovered from a man aged 30 to 39 in good health. Specimen: naive CD4+ T cells sorted from blood. Documented subset: CD45RA+ positively selected. The rearrangement uses TRBV7-9 and TRBJ2-1; 7 bases align to TRBD1. The CDR3 coding sequence is TGTGCCAGCAGCTTTGGGACAGCCGAACCCACGTTCTTC. The encoded protein is CASSFGTAEPTFF.